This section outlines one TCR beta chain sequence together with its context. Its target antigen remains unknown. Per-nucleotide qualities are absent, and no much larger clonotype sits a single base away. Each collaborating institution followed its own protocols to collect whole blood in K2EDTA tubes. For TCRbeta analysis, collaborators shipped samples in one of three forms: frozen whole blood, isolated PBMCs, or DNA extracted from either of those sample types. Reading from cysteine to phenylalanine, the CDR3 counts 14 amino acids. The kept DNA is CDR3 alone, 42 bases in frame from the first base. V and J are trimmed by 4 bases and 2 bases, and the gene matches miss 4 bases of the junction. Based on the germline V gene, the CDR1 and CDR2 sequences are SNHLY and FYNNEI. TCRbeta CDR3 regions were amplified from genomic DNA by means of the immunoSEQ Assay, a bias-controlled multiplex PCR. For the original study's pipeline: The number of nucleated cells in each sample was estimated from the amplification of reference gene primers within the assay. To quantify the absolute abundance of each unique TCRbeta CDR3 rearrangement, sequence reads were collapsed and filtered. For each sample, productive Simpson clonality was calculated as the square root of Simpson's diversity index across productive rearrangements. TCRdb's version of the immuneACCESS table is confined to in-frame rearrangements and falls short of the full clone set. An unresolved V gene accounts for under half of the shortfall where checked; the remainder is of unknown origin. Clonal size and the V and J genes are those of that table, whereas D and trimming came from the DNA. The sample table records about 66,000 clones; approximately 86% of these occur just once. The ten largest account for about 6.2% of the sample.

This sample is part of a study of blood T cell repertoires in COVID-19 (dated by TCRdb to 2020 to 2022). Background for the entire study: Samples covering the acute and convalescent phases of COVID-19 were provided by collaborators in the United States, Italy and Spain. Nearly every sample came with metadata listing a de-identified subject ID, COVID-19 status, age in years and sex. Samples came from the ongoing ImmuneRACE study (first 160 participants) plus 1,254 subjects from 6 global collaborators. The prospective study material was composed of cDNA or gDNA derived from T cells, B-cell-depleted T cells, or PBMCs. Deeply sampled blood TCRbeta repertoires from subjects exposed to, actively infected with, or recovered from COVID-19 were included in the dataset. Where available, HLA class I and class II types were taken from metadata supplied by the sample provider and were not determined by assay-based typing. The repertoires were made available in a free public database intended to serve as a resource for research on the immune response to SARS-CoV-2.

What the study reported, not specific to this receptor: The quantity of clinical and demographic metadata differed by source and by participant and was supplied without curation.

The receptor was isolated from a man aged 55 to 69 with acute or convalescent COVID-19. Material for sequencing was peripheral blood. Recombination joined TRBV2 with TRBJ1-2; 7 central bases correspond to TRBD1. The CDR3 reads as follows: CASSGLGGNYGYTF. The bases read TGTGCCAGCAGTGGGTTAGGGGGCAACTATGGCTACACCTTC.